This T cell receptor (beta chain) was obtained from a study of cytomegalovirus exposure and HLA in healthy donors. With 60 Vbeta and 13 Jbeta primers, the PCR was carried out. Assay: immunoSEQ multiplex PCR; the TCRdb copy retains only in-frame clones and omits some. The table shows about 90,000 clones, with less than 85% occurring only once. Trimming took off 4 bases at V and 7 bases at J, with 7 bases between the two ends. This CDR3 comprises 12 residues. Looked up from germline, CDR1 is MDHEN and CDR2 is SYDVKM. The source of this sequence is a man aged 18 to 29 in good health and CMV-seronegative. The specimen was PBMCs. V and J are TRBV28 and TRBJ2-2; no firm D call. The CDR3 loop is CASSSLGGELFF. CDR3 nucleotides: TGTGCCAGCAGTTCCCTCGGCGGGGAGCTGTTTTTT.